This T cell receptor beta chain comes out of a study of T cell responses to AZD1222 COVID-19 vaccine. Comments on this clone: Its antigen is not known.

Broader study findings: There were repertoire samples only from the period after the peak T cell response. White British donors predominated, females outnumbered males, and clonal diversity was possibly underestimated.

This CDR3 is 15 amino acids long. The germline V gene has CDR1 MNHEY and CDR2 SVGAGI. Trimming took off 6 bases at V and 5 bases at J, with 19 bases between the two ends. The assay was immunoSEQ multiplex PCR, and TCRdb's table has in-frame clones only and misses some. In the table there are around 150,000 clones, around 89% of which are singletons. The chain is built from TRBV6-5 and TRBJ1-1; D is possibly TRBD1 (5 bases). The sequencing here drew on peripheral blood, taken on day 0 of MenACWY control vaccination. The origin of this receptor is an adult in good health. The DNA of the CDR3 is TGTGCCAGCAGCCTAGCGTCGGGGCGGGGAACTGAAGCTTTCTTT. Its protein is CASSLASGRGTEAFF.